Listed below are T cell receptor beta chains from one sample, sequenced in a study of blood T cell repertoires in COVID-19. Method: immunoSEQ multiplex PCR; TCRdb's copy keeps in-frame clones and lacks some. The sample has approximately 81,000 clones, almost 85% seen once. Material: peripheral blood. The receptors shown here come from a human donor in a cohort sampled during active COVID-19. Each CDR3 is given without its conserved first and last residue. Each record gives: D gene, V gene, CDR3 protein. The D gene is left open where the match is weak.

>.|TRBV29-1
SVEDRGFGGLHYEQY
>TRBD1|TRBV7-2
ASSTDRGSQPQH
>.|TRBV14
ASSDTGHYRPVGGGYT
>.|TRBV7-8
ASSRGGGGNQPQH
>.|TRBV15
ATSREQAHSGNTIY
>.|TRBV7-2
ASSLGEQVKWETQY
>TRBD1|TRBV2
ASSKDRGLNTEAF
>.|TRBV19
ASRDGTYEQY
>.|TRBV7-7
ASSLRPGASSYNEQF
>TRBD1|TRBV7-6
ASSLGTGGEQY
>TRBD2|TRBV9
ASSTRTSGGRETQY
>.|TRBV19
ASSILQGFNYGYT
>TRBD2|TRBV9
ASSVRLAGGTDTQY
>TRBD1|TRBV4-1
ASSQADRVNTEAF
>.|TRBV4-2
ASSQESGKNSPLH
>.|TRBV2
ASSALAPGNQPQH
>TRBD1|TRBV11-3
ASSQGQGSDEQY
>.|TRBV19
ASSIRGGNSPLH
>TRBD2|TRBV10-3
AISEPPLAGMQY
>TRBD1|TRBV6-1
ASSGGWTGKQETQY
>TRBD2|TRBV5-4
ASSRTSGYNEQF
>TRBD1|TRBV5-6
ASSRGQGYTEAF
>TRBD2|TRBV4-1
ASSQDSLAGYTDTQY
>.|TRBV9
ASSPRGFYEQY
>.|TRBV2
ASSERGARGNYGYT
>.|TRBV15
ATSSGQISNQPQH
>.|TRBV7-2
ASSAGQSNQPQH
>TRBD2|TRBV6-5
ASSITSGGGETQY
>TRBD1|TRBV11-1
ASSLAGTGYEQY
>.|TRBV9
ASSVGPGNYGYT
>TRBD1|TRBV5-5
ASSYPGQTNEKLF
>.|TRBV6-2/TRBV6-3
ASSYGQGSNQPQH
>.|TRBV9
ASGREEGQPQH
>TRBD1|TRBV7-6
ASSPAMAGQVPLKSEQY
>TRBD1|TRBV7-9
ASSSQGANTEAF
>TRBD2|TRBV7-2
ASSSRTSGGGTQY
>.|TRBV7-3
ASSSGPGNTQY
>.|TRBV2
ASRAGRSGNTIY
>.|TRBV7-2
ASSLVGRNLRSGANVLT
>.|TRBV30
AWSMTPGRTEAF
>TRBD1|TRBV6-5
ASKENRGPNEQF
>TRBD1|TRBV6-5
ASRQGQGGTEAF
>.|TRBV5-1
ASSLGYKETQY
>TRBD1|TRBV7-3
ASSPGQALGNTIY
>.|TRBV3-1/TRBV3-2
ASSPPGDTNEKLF
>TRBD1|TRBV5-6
ASSATGGSQPQH
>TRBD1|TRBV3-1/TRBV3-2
ASGQGTEQY
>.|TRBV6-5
ASSQQGVGANVLT
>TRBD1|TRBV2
ASNTGGTPQH
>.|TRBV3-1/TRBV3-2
ASSYGGSNSPLH
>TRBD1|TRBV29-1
SVEDGIRGRLAF
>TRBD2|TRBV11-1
ASSLQRDGLGQY
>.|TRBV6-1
ASSEARQHGYT
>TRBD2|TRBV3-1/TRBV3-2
ASSAPQRRGRWETQY
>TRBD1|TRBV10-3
AISESGTVSGANVLT
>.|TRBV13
ASSFLANEQF
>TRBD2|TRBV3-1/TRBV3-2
ASSQDGVAGGPQQF
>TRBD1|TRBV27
ASGTASNYGYT
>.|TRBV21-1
ASSKTGTRVQETQY
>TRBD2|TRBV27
ASRLGTSGSWKDTQY